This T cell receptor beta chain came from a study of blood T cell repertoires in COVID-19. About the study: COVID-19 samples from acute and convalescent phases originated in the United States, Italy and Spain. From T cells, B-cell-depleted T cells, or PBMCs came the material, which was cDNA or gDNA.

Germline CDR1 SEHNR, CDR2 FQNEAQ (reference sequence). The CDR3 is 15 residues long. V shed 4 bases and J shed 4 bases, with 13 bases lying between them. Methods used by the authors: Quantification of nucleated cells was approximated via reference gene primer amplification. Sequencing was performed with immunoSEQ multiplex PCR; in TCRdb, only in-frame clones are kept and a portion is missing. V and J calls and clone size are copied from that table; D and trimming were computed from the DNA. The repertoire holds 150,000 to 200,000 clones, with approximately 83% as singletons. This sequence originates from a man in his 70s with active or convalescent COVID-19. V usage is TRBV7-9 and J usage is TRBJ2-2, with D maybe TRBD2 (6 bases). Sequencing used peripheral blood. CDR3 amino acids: CASSSAGGATGELFF. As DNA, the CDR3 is TGTGCCAGCAGCTCCGCCGGGGGTGCCACCGGGGAGCTGTTTTTT.